This entry lists 5 T cell receptor beta chains sequenced from one sample in a study of shared clonotypes between healthy human individuals. Libraries were prepared by immunoSEQ multiplex PCR; TCRdb keeps only in-frame clonotypes and omits some of them. The data show some 2,500,000 clones, 80% to 95% seen once. The material sequenced was naive CD4+ T cells from PBMCs. This sample's subset: CD45RA+ positively selected. These receptors were obtained from a man aged 18 to 29 in good health. Some clones in this sample may be carry-over from other donors' samples.

The chain employs TRBV5-1 and TRBJ1-5; D is uncertain. The germline gives CDR1 SGHRS, CDR2 YFSETQ. This CDR3 spans 14 amino acids. Trimming pared 0 bases from V and 3 bases from J, leaving 7 bases between. CDR3 sequence: CASSLGSNNQPQHF. The CDR3 bases are TGCGCCAGCAGCTTGGGCAGTAACAATCAGCCCCAGCATTTT. Supplemented by reference TRBV5-1 and TRBJ1-5, the full variable domain reads KAGVTQTPRYLIKTRGQQVTLSCSPISGHRSVSWYQQTPGQGLQFLFEYFSETQRNKGNFPGRFSGRQFSNSRSEMNVSTLELGDSALYLCASSLGSNNQPQHFGDGTRLSIL.

The chain employs TRBV28 and TRBJ1-1, with unresolved D. Looked up from germline, CDR1 is MDHEN and CDR2 is SYDVKM. Deletions cut 1 base from V and 2 bases from J, with 8 bases between. This CDR3 is 14 amino acids long. CDR3 residues: CASSLSQVNTEAFF. Here the CDR3 DNA reads TGTGCCAGCAGTTTATCCCAGGTAAACACTGAAGCTTTCTTT.

This clone was observed once. The gene calls are TRBV30 and TRBJ1-2; 8 nucleotides agree with TRBD1. The V gene's germline CDR1 is GTSNPN and CDR2 SVGIG (reference sequence). V gave up 3 bases and J gave up 0 bases; unmatched junction bases: 6. The CDR3 covers 15 residues. Written as DNA, the CDR3 is TGTGCCTGGAGATCGGACAGGGAGGCTAACTATGGCTACACCTTC. It yields the protein CAWRSDREANYGYTF.

The chain couples TRBV7-6 to TRBJ1-3, with D possibly matching TRBD1 (6 bases). Trimming removed 2 bases at V and 0 bases at J, with 11 bases between. The length of the CDR3 is 16 residues. Germline CDR1 SGHVS, CDR2 FNYEAQ. The CDR3 bases are TGTGCCAGCAGCTTAAACACAGGGAGCTCTGGAAACACCATATATTTT. Its protein product is CASSLNTGSSGNTIYF.

The chain combines TRBV4-1 with TRBJ2-3; maybe TRBD2 (6 bases). This CDR3 is built from 14 residues. Deletions cut 2 bases from V and 9 bases from J, with 15 bases between. Germline values: CDR1 MGHRA, CDR2 YSYEKL. CDR3 sequence (DNA): TGCGCCAGCAGCCAAAGACCACCGGGAGCCACGCAGTATTTT. Its protein is CASSQRPPGATQYF.